This T cell receptor beta chain was obtained from a study of regulatory T cells in long-lasting Graves disease. Regarding the study as a whole: Fewer public clonotypes were shared by new patients (around 970) than by persistent patients (roughly 2,600).

Time point described: newly diagnosed GD, antithyroid drugs for less than 3 months. Making the TCR library involved RNA that had been extracted from PBMCs. CDR1 is MNHEY, CDR2 SMNVEV, per germline (reference sequence). This CDR3 region has 14 residues. V lost 3 bases to trimming and J lost 1 base, with 9 bases between them. The authors built TCR beta libraries using iRepertoire HTBI primers and Arm-PCR of CDR3 regions. TCRdb re-called the multiplex PCR reads with MiXCR, one entry per CDR3 protein. The sample records 350,000 to 500,000 distinct CDR3 sequences, roughly 17% being singletons. The table lists this clonotype with many counts. Its specificity is unknown. Separately, the same data were catalogued under a study of T cells in Graves' hyperthyroidism and ophthalmopathy. As reported in that work: Uncontrolled infection, other autoimmune disease, pregnancy or lactation disqualified patients from enrolment.

This TCR was recovered from a woman between 18 and 30 years old with Graves disease. This chain joins TRBV27 and TRBJ2-5; the D gene is possibly TRBD1 (6 bases). The sequenced sample was peripheral blood mononuclear cells (PBMCs), obtained at new diagnosis, from a patient treated with antithyroid drugs. The CDR3 loop is CASSFQDSQETQYF. CDR3 bases: TGTGCCAGCAGTTTCCAGGACAGCCAAGAGACCCAGTACTTC.